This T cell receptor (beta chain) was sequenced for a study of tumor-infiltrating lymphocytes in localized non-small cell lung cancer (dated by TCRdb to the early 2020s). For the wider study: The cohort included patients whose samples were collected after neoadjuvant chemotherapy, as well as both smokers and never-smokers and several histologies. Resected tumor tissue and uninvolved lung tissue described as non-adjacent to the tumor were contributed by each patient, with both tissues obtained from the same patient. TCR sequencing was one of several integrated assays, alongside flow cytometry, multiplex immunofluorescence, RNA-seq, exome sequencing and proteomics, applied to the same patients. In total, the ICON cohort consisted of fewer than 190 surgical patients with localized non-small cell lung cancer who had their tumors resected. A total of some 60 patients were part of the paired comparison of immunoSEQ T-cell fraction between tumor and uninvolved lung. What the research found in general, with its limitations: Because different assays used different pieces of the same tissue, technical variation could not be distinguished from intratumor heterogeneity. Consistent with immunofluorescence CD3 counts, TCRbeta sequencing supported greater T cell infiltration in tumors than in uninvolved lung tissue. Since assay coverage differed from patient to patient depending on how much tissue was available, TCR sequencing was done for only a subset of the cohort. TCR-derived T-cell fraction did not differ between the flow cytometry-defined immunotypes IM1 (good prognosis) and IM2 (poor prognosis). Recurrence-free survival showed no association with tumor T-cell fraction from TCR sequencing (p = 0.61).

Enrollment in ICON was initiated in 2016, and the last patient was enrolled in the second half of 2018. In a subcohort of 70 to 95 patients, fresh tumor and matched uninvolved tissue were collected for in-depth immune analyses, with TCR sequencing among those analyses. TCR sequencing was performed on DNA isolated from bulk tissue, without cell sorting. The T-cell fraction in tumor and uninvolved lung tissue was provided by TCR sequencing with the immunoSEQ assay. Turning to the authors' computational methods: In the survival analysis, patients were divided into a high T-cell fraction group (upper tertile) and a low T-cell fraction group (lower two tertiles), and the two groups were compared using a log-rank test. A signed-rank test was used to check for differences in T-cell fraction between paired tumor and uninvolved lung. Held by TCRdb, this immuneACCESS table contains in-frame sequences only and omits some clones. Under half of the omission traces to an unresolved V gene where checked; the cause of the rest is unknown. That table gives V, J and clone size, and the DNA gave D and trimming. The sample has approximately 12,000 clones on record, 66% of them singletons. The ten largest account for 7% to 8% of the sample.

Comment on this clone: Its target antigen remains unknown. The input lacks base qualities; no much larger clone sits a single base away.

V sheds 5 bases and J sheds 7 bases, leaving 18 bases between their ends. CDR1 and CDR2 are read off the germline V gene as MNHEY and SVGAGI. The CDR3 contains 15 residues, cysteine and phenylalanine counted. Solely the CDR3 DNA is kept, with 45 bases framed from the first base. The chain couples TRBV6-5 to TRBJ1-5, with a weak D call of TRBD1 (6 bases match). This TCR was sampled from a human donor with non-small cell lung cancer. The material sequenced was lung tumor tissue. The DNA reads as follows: TGTGCCAGCAGTATTACCCCAGGGGCAAGGCAGCCCCAGCATTTT. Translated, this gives CASSITPGARQPQHF.